The text below deals with one TCR beta chain. Its antigen is undetermined. The data stem from a study of Ad26.COV2.S vaccination and SARS-CoV-2 variants. General study results and limits: Comparability of non-spike TCR breadth was observed across vaccine and placebo recipients.

Stated treatment: 19 received Ad26.COV2.S at low or high dose, single or two shots; five or six received placebo; per-sample allocation not given. Samples were taken on day 63 after the first vaccine or placebo injection. Profiling relied on immunoSEQ multiplex PCR, and the TCRdb table lists in-frame clones only, not all of them. The sample yields about 680,000 clones, 70% to 90% seen once. The CDR3 covers 14 residues. Germline V gene sequence: CDR1 SGHTA, CDR2 FQGNSA. Losses at the gene ends were 5 bases for V and 5 bases for J; bases not matched to a gene: 3. The chain recombines TRBV7-2 with TRBJ1-4; 9 positions agree with TRBD1. The receptor comes from a person aged 18-60 years who received the Ad26.COV2.S COVID-19 vaccine or a placebo. Sequenced material: peripheral blood, taken in a trial of Ad26.COV2.S vaccine versus placebo. This chain's CDR3 is CASSGTGGNEKLFF. For the CDR3, the DNA is TGTGCCAGCAGCGGAACAGGGGGCAATGAAAAACTGTTTTTT.